The 19 T cell receptor beta chains below were found in one sample sequenced in a study of T-cell reconstitution after alpha-beta-depleted transplantation in children. The study, taken as a whole, reports: Fresh T-cell production supplied most of the T-cell counts and diversity seen one year after transplant.

It was with unique molecular identifiers that the TCRbeta library was prepared. TCRdb re-called the PCR reads through MiXCR, storing one row per CDR3 protein. Here the sample spans some 300,000 distinct CDR3 sequences, just over 7.5% being singletons. These TCRs are of unknown antigen specificity. Sequencing used peripheral blood, obtained 360 days after TCRalphabeta/CD19-depleted stem cell transplant. The receptors originated from a female patient between 2 and 10 years old who had a stem cell transplant for Fanconi anemia, so the T cells may come from the graft donor.

This clonotype occurred many times. The V and J genes are TRBV28 and TRBJ2-7; TRBD1 matches 9 bases. The CDR3 is 16 residues long. Trimming took 6 bases from V and 0 from J; bases not matched to a gene: 9. In germline, CDR1 is MDHEN, CDR2 SYDVKM. As DNA, the CDR3 is TGTGCCAGCAGCCAGGACAGGGGATTTAGCTCCTACGAGCAGTACTTC. This encodes CASSQDRGFSSYEQYF.

This clonotype was seen a few times. The chain uses TRBV5-1 and TRBJ2-1; 9 bases agree with TRBD1. The CDR3 has 16 amino acids. From germline, CDR1 is SGHRS and CDR2 YFSETQ. V shed 4 bases, J shed 8 bases, and the junction held 13 bases outside the gene matches. CDR3 amino acids: CASSTPGQGTTDEQFF. The CDR3 DNA is TGCGCCAGCAGCACTCCGGGACAGGGAACTACGGATGAGCAGTTCTTC. The full variable domain, its missing parts supplied by reference TRBV5-1 and TRBJ2-1, is KAGVTQTPRYLIKTRGQQVTLSCSPISGHRSVSWYQQTPGQGLQFLFEYFSETQRNKGNFPGRFSGRQFSNSRSEMNVSTLELGDSALYLCASSTPGQGTTDEQFFGPGTRLTVL.

This rearrangement joins TRBV2 to TRBJ2-2; TRBD2 might be the D (6 bases). Looked up from germline, CDR1 is SNHLY and CDR2 is FYNNEI. The CDR3 is 14 amino acids. V was cut by 9 bases and J by 6 bases, with 17 bases left in between. The chain's CDR3 is CARGRAGNAGELFF. CDR3 DNA: TGTGCCAGAGGCCGGGCGGGAAATGCCGGGGAGCTGTTTTTT.

This clonotype has at least ten counts. The chain joins TRBV13 to TRBJ1-1; D not certain. The CDR3 runs 16 residues. The V end was cut by 2 bases, the J end by 0 bases, with 13 bases between. The germline V gene encodes CDR1 PRHDT and CDR2 FYEKMQ (reference sequence). CDR3 sequence: CASSLHPGRMNTEAFF. For the CDR3, the DNA is TGTGCCAGCAGCTTACACCCCGGCCGCATGAACACTGAAGCTTTCTTT.

This clonotype was recorded at least ten times. This chain joins TRBV28 and TRBJ2-1; a weak D match, TRBD1 (5 bases). This CDR3 has 15 amino acids. Germline CDR1 and CDR2: MDHEN and SYDVKM. V lost 3 bases and J 8 bases, leaving 17 bases between the germline ends. The CDR3 DNA reads as TGTGCCAGCAGTTTTTACGGGCAGGGATTCGATGAGCAGTTCTTC. Its translation: CASSFYGQGFDEQFF.

The CDR3 region is CASSGVRETSGNTIYF. The CDR3 nucleotides are TGTGCCAGCAGTGGGGTCAGGGAGACATCTGGAAACACCATATATTTT. This chain joins TRBV28 and TRBJ1-3; D may be TRBD1 (5 bases). The CDR3 loop spans 16 amino acids. Germline V gene data show CDR1 as MDHEN and CDR2 as SYDVKM. The germline V and J ends were trimmed by 5 bases and 1 base, with 15 bases remaining between them.

This clonotype was seen only a few times. The chain links TRBV7-8 to TRBJ2-7; D is possibly TRBD1 (5 bases). This CDR3 has 14 amino acids. Trimming took 3 bases from V and 3 from J, leaving 12 bases between them. Germline V lookup: CDR1 SGHVS, CDR2 FQNEAQ. The CDR3 DNA follows: TGTGCCAGCAGCTTCAACGGACACGACTACGAGCAGTACTTC. It translates to CASSFNGHDYEQYF.

This clonotype was seen many times. The chain carries TRBV5-1 and TRBJ2-1; D gene ambiguous. V was shortened by 2 bases and J by 5 bases, with 2 bases between the two germline ends. This CDR3 has 11 residues. CDR1 and CDR2 from the germline V gene are SGHRS and YFSETQ. The CDR3 DNA reads TGCGCCAGCAGCTTTAACAATGAGCAGTTCTTC. Its translation is CASSFNNEQFF.

The V call is TRBV7-9, the J call TRBJ2-7; a possible D gene is TRBD1 (6 bases). Germline lookup yields CDR1 SEHNR and CDR2 FQNEAQ (reference sequence). Trimming removed 5 bases from V and 3 bases from J, with 14 bases in between. CDR3 length equals 14 residues. CDR3 region: CASSPPGHIYEQYF. CDR3 DNA: TGTGCCAGCAGCCCACCGGGACACATCTACGAGCAGTACTTC.

Many counts were recorded for this clonotype. The chain uses TRBV6-1 and TRBJ2-7; TRBD2 matches 8 bases. V gave up 6 bases and J gave up 1 base; unmatched junction bases: 5. In germline, CDR1 is MNHNS, CDR2 SASEGT. This CDR3 is 14 amino acids long. This CDR3 reads CASRPGGSSYEQYF. The CDR3 coding sequence is TGTGCCAGCAGACCGGGGGGGAGTTCCTACGAGCAGTACTTC.

This chain links TRBV2 with TRBJ2-5; weak D call: TRBD2 (5 bases). The CDR3 spans 14 residues. CDR1 and CDR2 (germline): SNHLY, FYNNEI. Between the trimmed V and J ends, which lost 6 bases and 5 bases, there was a span of 16 bases. The CDR3 spells CASSLKIRGETQYF. Here the CDR3 DNA reads TGTGCCAGCAGCTTAAAGATACGAGGGGAGACCCAGTACTTC. The full variable domain, rest sourced from reference TRBV2 and TRBJ2-5, is EPEVTQTPSHQVTQMGQEVILRCVPISNHLYFYWYRQILGQKVEFLVSFYNNEISEKSEIFDDQFSVERPDGSNFTLKIRSTKLEDSAMYFCASSLKIRGETQYFGPGTRLLVL.

The table lists this clonotype with many counts. The gene calls are TRBV12-3 or TRBV12-4 and TRBJ2-3, with unresolved D. The CDR3 totals 8 residues. V lost 11 bases and J lost 5, with 2 bases in between. The CDR3 here is CAVDTQYF. The CDR3 DNA sequence: TGTGCCGTAGATACGCAGTATTTT.

This clonotype was seen ten or more times. The chain links TRBV11-2 to TRBJ1-2; no reliable D call. Trimming shortened V by 4 bases and J by 4 bases, and 10 bases separated the two germline ends. Germline V gives CDR1 SGHAT, CDR2 FQNNGV. The CDR3 is made up of 13 amino acids. The chain's CDR3 is CASSSTTGYGYTF. In DNA, the CDR3 is TGTGCCAGCAGCTCCACGACGGGCTATGGCTACACCTTC.

This rearrangement joins TRBV28 to TRBJ1-2; perhaps TRBD1 as D (5 bases). V was trimmed by 8 bases and J by 2 bases, leaving 12 bases between them. Germline-derived CDR1 and CDR2 are MDHEN and SYDVKM. This CDR3 contains 13 residues. The CDR3 coding sequence is TGTGCCAGCTTCTCCAGGGAAAACTATGGCTACACCTTC. Protein: CASFSRENYGYTF.

This clonotype occurred many times. This chain links TRBV12-3 or TRBV12-4 with TRBJ1-5; D may be TRBD1 (5 bases). The CDR3 loop spans 15 amino acids. Trimming took 6 bases from V and 3 from J, leaving 15 bases between them. The CDR3 protein is CASSHNWGDNQPQHF. CDR3 in DNA: TGTGCCAGCAGCCATAACTGGGGGGACAATCAGCCCCAGCATTTT.

V and J are TRBV5-4 and TRBJ2-7, with D unresolved. CDR1 is SGHNT, CDR2 YYREEE, per germline (reference sequence). Trimming left V 0 bases short and J 2 bases short, with 12 bases between. This CDR3 is built from 15 residues. The CDR3: CASSLEGVSTYEQYF. The CDR3 bases are TGTGCCAGCAGCTTGGAAGGCGTCTCGACCTACGAGCAGTACTTC.

The V call is TRBV6-5, the J call TRBJ1-6, with a weak D call TRBD1 (5 bases). With 2 bases removed from V and 9 bases from J, the gap between germline ends came to 20 bases. CDR1 is MNHEY, CDR2 SVGAGI, per germline. CDR3 size: 17 residues. The CDR3 DNA follows: TGTGCCAGCAGTTACCAGACCGGCAGGGAAGTGGTTTCACCCCTCCACTTT. As protein: CASSYQTGREVVSPLHF.

This clonotype was seen a few times. The V gene is TRBV6-2 or TRBV6-3, the J gene TRBJ1-1, with D maybe TRBD1 (5 bases). Germline V gives CDR1 MNHEY, CDR2 SVGEGT. V was trimmed by 5 bases and J by 4 bases, leaving 11 bases between them. The CDR3 has 13 amino acids. The CDR3 loop is CASSHQGGTEAFF. Here the CDR3 DNA reads TGTGCCAGCAGTCATCAGGGAGGCACTGAAGCTTTCTTT.

This clonotype has only one observation. The chain employs TRBV18 and TRBJ2-4; 10 bases agree with TRBD1. This CDR3 contains 15 residues. V lost 2 bases, J lost 6 bases, and 4 bases stayed unmatched. From germline, CDR1 is KGHSH and CDR2 LQKENI. DNA for the CDR3: TGTGCCAGCTCACCAGGAGGACAGGGGGGAAACATTCAGTACTTC. This encodes CASSPGGQGGNIQYF.